This TCR beta chain was recorded in a study of vaccination effects on CD4 cells after COVID-19. Overall study context: The participants, recipients of two vaccine doses, got either BNT162b2 or mRNA-1273.

Ahead of sequencing, the ViraFEST assay grew antigen-specific CD4+ T cells using viral peptide pools. Researchers isolated CD4+ T cells once approximately ten days of culture had elapsed. The infection with SARS-CoV-2 (confirmed by PCR) occurred in this person between March and December 2020. Sequenced by immunoSEQ multiplex PCR; TCRdb stores in-frame clones only, minus some. The table has about 34,000 clones, roughly 73% seen once. In the case of this clone: The antigen remains undetermined.

The sequencing used CD4+ T cells from PBMCs cultured with a peptide pool, collected before COVID-19 vaccination. The receptor comes from a human donor who had a prior SARS-CoV-2 infection.

CDR3 in DNA: TGTGCCAGCAGCCAAGGAGTAGGAACCCCTGGCTACACCTTC. Translated, it gives CASSQGVGTPGYTF. V and J are TRBV14 and TRBJ1-2; D unclear. Germline lookup yields CDR1 SGHDN and CDR2 FVKESK. Trimming removed 1 base from V and 7 bases from J, with 13 bases in between. The CDR3 sequence is 14 residues long.